The T cell receptor (beta chain) under discussion was sequenced for a study of T cell changes during pregnancy in multiple sclerosis. The germline V gene has CDR1 LNHDA and CDR2 SQIVND (reference sequence). The CDR3 is made up of 13 amino acids. Trimming pared 2 bases from V and 7 bases from J, leaving 9 bases between. Data came from immunoSEQ multiplex PCR; TCRdb stores just in-frame clones and leaves some out. The profile covers approximately 50,000 clones, with roughly 95% appearing a single time and around 0.31% taken by the ten largest. The source material was CD4+ T cells from peripheral blood mononuclear cells, sampled in the third trimester of pregnancy. V is TRBV19 and J is TRBJ2-1, with D tentatively TRBD1 (6 bases). This clonotype originated in a female donor with multiple sclerosis, enrolled in a pregnancy study. The CDR3: CASSIRRGNEQFF. CDR3 in DNA: TGTGCCAGTAGTATACGTAGGGGGAATGAGCAGTTCTTC.